This T cell receptor beta chain was recorded in a study of PD-1 blockade in classical Hodgkin lymphoma. Using immunoSEQ multiplex PCR, the repertoire was profiled, and TCRdb retains in-frame clones only, with some absent. Here the sample spans about 43,000 clones, over 65% being singletons. All the patients suffered relapse after autologous stem cell transplantation, and brentuximab vedotin exposure differed. CDR3 size: 13 residues. From germline, CDR1 is SEHNR and CDR2 FQNEAQ (reference sequence). V lost 1 base, J lost 0 bases, and 4 bases lay in between. This TCR was sampled from a human donor with classical Hodgkin lymphoma. This chain connects TRBV7-9 to TRBJ2-7; D is unclear. Sequenced here: peripheral blood mononuclear cells (PBMCs), sampled before the second cycle of nivolumab. This chain's CDR3 is CASSLVPSYEQYF. In DNA form, the CDR3 reads TGTGCCAGCAGCTTAGTCCCCTCCTACGAGCAGTACTTC.